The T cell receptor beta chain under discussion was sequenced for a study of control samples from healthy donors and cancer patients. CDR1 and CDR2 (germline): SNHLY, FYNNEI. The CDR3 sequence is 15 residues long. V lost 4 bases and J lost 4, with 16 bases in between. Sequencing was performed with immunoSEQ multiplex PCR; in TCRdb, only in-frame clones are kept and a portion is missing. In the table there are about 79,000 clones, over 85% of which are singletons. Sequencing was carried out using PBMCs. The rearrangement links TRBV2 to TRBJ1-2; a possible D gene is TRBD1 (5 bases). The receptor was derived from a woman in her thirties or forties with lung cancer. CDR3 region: CASSGQPPLGYGYTF. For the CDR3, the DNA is TGTGCCAGCAGTGGACAGCCTCCTCTGGGCTATGGCTACACCTTC. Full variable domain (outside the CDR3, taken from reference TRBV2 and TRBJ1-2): EPEVTQTPSHQVTQMGQEVILRCVPISNHLYFYWYRQILGQKVEFLVSFYNNEISEKSEIFDDQFSVERPDGSNFTLKIRSTKLEDSAMYFCASSGQPPLGYGYTFGSGTRLTVV.